The T cell receptor beta chain under discussion was sequenced for a study of T cell changes during pregnancy in multiple sclerosis. TCRdb keeps only in-frame clones here, not all; method: immunoSEQ multiplex PCR. The profile shows roughly 120,000 clones, about 94% of them singletons. The CDR3 is 15 amino acids. The V end lost 5 bases, the J end lost 2 bases, and 16 bases lay between the germline ends. CDR1 and CDR2 from the germline V gene are SGHAT and FQNNGV. The material sequenced was peripheral blood, taken in the third trimester of pregnancy. The chain links TRBV11-2 to TRBJ2-7; weak D call: TRBD1 (6 bases). The TCR comes from a female donor with multiple sclerosis, enrolled in a pregnancy study. The CDR3 DNA follows: TGTGCCAGCAGCGTAGTGGGGGCGCTTACCTACGAGCAGTACTTC. This translates into CASSVVGALTYEQYF. Full variable domain (remainder filled in from reference TRBV11-2 and TRBJ2-7): EAGVAQSPRYKIIEKRQSVAFWCNPISGHATLYWYQQILGQGPKLLIQFQNNGVVDDSQLPKDRFSAERLKGVDSTLKIQPAKLEDSAVYLCASSVVGALTYEQYFGPGTRLTVT.